The clone carrying this T cell receptor (beta chain) was recorded a few times. This sample was included in a study of regulatory T cells in long-lasting Graves disease. The time point here: persistent/refractory GD, antithyroid drugs over 5 years with positive TRAb. With RNA extracted from PBMCs as input, the TCR library was made. CDR3 regions were amplified by Arm-PCR using iRepertoire HTBI primers to build TCR beta libraries. TCRdb called the multiplex PCR reads again in MiXCR, with one record for every CDR3 protein. The data show 400,000 to 500,000 distinct CDR3 sequences, 22% seen once. The germline V and J ends were trimmed by 2 bases and 12 bases, with 19 bases remaining between them. The V gene's germline CDR1 is GTSNPN and CDR2 SVGIG (reference sequence). The CDR3 spans 14 residues.

The chain couples TRBV30 to TRBJ1-4; perhaps TRBD1 as D (6 bases). The sequence came from a female donor with Graves disease. Sequences were derived from peripheral blood mononuclear cells (PBMCs), sampled when the disease was refractory, from a patient treated with antithyroid drugs. Here the CDR3 reads CAWSLLPDSGELFF. CDR3 sequence (DNA): TGTGCCTGGAGTCTACTCCCCGACTCAGGGGAACTGTTTTTT.